A selection of T cell receptor beta chains follows, all from one sample in a study of blood T cell repertoires in COVID-19. Profiled with immunoSEQ multiplex PCR; TCRdb holds only in-frame clones, not every one. The table has more than 85,000 clones, more than 90% seen once; the top ten hold around 1.6%. The specimen was peripheral blood. The receptors here all came from a man aged 55-75 years with acute or convalescent COVID-19. Both conserved end residues are part of each CDR3. D genes are given only for firm matches.

v_call: TRBV2
cdr3_length: 14
j_call: TRBJ1-5
d_call: -
cdr3_nt: TGTGCCAGCAGTGACCGGGACATAGATCAGCCCCAGCATTTT
cdr3_aa: CASSDRDIDQPQHF

v_call: TRBV5-1
cdr3_length: 15
j_call: TRBJ2-5
d_call: -
cdr3_nt: TGCGCCAGCAGCTCGGGACTAAGAGGGGGGGAGACCCAGTACTTC
cdr3_aa: CASSSGLRGGETQYF

v_call: TRBV4-2
cdr3_length: 17
j_call: TRBJ1-3
d_call: -
cdr3_nt: TGTGCCAGCAGCCAAGCGGTCGTCAGGGCACCTGGAAACACCATATATTTT
cdr3_aa: CASSQAVVRAPGNTIYF

v_call: TRBV5-1
cdr3_length: 16
j_call: TRBJ1-1
d_call: TRBD1
cdr3_nt: TGCGCCAGCAGCCGAGGGGGTGACAGGGCGAAAACTGAAGCTTTCTTT
cdr3_aa: CASSRGGDRAKTEAFF

v_call: TRBV12-3/TRBV12-4
cdr3_length: 13
j_call: TRBJ1-2
d_call: TRBD1
cdr3_nt: TGTGCCAGCAGTCCGGGACAGGCCCTTGGCTACACCTTC
cdr3_aa: CASSPGQALGYTF

v_call: TRBV5-5
cdr3_length: 14
j_call: TRBJ2-1
d_call: TRBD2
cdr3_nt: TGTGCCAGCAGCCGATCTAGCGGCTTGCGCGCGCAGTTCTTC
cdr3_aa: CASSRSSGLRAQFF

v_call: TRBV25-1
cdr3_length: 12
j_call: TRBJ2-7
d_call: -
cdr3_nt: TGTGCCAGCAGCACAGGGCTTCACGAGCAGTACTTC
cdr3_aa: CASSTGLHEQYF

v_call: TRBV27
cdr3_length: 15
j_call: TRBJ1-2
d_call: TRBD1
cdr3_nt: TGTGCCAGCAGTCACCGGGACAGGGGCCTCTATGGCTACACCTTC
cdr3_aa: CASSHRDRGLYGYTF

v_call: TRBV5-1
cdr3_length: 16
j_call: TRBJ2-2
d_call: TRBD1
cdr3_nt: TGCGCCAGCAGCTTTACAGGGGCCCGGAACACCGGGGAGCTGTTTTTT
cdr3_aa: CASSFTGARNTGELFF

v_call: TRBV27
cdr3_length: 15
j_call: TRBJ2-7
d_call: TRBD2
cdr3_nt: TGTGCCAGCAGTTTAGGGACTAGCGGATTCTACGAGCAGTACTTC
cdr3_aa: CASSLGTSGFYEQYF

v_call: TRBV6-1
cdr3_length: 17
j_call: TRBJ2-3
d_call: TRBD2
cdr3_nt: TGTGCCAGCAGTGAAAAGAGGGATAGCGGGCTCGCAGATACGCAGTATTTT
cdr3_aa: CASSEKRDSGLADTQYF

v_call: TRBV5-1
cdr3_length: 16
j_call: TRBJ2-3
d_call: TRBD2
cdr3_nt: TGCGCCAGCAGCTTCCAGCGGGAGGGGGGCACAGATACGCAGTATTTT
cdr3_aa: CASSFQREGGTDTQYF